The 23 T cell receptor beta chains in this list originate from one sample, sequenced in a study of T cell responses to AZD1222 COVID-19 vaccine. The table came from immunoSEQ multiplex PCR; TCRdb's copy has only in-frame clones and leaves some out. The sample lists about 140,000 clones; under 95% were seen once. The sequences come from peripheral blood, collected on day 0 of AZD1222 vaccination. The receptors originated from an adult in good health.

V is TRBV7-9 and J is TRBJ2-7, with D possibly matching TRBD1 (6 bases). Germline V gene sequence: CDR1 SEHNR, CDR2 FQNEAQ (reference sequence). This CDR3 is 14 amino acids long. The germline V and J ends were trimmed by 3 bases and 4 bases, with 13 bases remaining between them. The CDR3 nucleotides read TGTGCCAGCAGCTTCCCCCGGACAGCTTACGAGCAGTACTTC. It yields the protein CASSFPRTAYEQYF.

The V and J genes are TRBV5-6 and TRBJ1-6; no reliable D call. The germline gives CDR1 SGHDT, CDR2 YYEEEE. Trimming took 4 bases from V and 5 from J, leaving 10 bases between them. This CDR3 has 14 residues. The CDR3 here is CASSPVRDNSPLHF. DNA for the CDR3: TGTGCCAGCAGCCCCGTCAGAGATAATTCACCCCTCCACTTT.

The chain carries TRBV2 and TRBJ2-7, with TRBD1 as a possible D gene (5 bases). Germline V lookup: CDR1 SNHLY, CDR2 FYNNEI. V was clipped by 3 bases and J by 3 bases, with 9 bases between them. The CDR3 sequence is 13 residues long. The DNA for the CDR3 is TGTGCCAGCAGTGACCTCCAGGGCTACGAGCAGTACTTC. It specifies CASSDLQGYEQYF.

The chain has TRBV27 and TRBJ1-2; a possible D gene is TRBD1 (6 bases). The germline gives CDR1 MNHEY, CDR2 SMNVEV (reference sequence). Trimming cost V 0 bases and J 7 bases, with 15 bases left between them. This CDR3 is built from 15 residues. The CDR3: CASSLSYRVEGGYTF. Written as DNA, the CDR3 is TGTGCCAGCAGTTTATCATACAGGGTCGAGGGTGGCTACACCTTC.

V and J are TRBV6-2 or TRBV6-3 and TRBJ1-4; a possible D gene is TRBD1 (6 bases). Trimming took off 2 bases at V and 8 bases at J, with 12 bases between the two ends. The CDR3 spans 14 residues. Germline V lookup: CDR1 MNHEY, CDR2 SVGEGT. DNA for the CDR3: TGTGCCAGCAGTTACGGGGGCGCCGGGGAAAAACTGTTTTTT. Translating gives CASSYGGAGEKLFF.

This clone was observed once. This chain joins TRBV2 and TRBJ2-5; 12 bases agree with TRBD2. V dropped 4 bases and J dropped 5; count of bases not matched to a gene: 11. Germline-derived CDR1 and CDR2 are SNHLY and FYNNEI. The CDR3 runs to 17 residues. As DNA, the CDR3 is TGTGCCAGCAGTGTGAGGCTAGCGGGAGGGCCTGGGGAGACCCAGTACTTC. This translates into CASSVRLAGGPGETQYF.

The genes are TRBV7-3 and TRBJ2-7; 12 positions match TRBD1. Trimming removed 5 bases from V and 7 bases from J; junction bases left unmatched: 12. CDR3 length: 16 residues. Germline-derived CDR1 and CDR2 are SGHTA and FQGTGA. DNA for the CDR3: TGTGCCAGCAGCCCTACGAAGGGACAGGGGGCGGGGGAGCAGTACTTC. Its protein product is CASSPTKGQGAGEQYF.

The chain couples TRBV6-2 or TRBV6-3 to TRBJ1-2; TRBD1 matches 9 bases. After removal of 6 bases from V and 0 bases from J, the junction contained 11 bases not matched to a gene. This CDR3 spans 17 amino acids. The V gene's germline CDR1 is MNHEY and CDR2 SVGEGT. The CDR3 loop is CASSPSGTGKANYGYTF. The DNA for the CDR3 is TGTGCCAGCAGCCCTTCCGGGACAGGGAAGGCTAACTATGGCTACACCTTC.

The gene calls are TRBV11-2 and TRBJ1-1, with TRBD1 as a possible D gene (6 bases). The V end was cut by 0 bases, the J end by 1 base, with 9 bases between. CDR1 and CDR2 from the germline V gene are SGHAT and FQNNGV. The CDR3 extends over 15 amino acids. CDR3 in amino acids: CASSLEGGANTEAFF. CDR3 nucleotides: TGTGCCAGCAGCTTAGAGGGGGGGGCGAACACTGAAGCTTTCTTT.

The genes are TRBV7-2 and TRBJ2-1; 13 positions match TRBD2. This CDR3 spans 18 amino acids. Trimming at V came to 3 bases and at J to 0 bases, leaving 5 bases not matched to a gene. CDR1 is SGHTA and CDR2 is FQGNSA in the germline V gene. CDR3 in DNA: TGTGCCAGCAGCTTGCAAGGACTAGCGGGGGCCTCCTACAATGAGCAGTTCTTC. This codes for CASSLQGLAGASYNEQFF. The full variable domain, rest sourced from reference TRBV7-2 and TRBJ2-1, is GAGVSQSPSNKVTEKGKDVELRCDPISGHTALYWYRQSLGQGLEFLIYFQGNSAPDKSGLPSDRFSAERTGGSVSTLTIQRTQQEDSAVYLCASSLQGLAGASYNEQFFGPGTRLTVL.

The CDR3 sequence: CASSHTDTQYF. The DNA for the CDR3 is TGTGCCAGCAGCCACACAGATACGCAGTATTTT. The J gene is TRBJ2-3, the V gene TRBV14; no clear D. The CDR3 runs to 11 residues. Germline loops: CDR1 SGHDN, CDR2 FVKESK. V lost 3 bases, J lost 2 bases, and 0 bases lay in between. Looking up the rest from reference TRBV14 and TRBJ2-3 gives the full variable domain: EAGVTQFPSHSVIEKGQTVTLRCDPISGHDNLYWYRRVMGKEIKFLLHFVKESKQDESGMPNNRFLAERTGGTYSTLKVQPAELEDSGVYFCASSHTDTQYFGPGTRLTVL.

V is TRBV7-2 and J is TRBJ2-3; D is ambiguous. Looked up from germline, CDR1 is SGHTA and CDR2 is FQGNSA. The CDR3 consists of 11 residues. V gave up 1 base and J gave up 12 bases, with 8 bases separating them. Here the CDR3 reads CASSLVRDQYF. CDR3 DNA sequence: TGTGCCAGCAGCTTAGTGCGCGACCAGTATTTT. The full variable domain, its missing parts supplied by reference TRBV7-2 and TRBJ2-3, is GAGVSQSPSNKVTEKGKDVELRCDPISGHTALYWYRQSLGQGLEFLIYFQGNSAPDKSGLPSDRFSAERTGGSVSTLTIQRTQQEDSAVYLCASSLVRDQYFGPGTRLTVL.

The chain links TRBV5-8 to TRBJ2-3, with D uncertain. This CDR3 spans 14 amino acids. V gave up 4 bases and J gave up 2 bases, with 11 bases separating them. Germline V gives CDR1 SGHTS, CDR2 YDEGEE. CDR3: CASSLGPYTDTQYF. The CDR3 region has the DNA TGTGCCAGCAGCCTCGGACCGTACACAGATACGCAGTATTTT.

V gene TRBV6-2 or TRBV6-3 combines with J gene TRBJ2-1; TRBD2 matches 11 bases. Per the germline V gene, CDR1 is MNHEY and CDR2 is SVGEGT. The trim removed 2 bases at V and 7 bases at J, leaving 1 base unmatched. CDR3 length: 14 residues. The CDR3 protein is CASSYGLAGNEQFF. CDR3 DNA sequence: TGTGCCAGCAGTTACGGACTAGCGGGTAATGAGCAGTTCTTC.

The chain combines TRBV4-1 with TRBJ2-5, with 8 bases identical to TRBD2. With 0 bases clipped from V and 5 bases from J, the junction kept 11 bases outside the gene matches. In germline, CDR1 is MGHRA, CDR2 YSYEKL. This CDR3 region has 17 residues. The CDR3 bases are TGCGCCAGCAGCCAAGAACAAGGACTAGCAATAGGCGAGACCCAGTACTTC. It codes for CASSQEQGLAIGETQYF.

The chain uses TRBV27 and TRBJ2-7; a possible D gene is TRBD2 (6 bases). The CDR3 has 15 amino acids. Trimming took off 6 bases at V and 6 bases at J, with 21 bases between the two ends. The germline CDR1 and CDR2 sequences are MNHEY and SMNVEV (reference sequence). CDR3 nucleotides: TGTGCCAGCAGCTTTCTTGGAGGGTCCATGCGCGAGCAGTACTTC. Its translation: CASSFLGGSMREQYF.

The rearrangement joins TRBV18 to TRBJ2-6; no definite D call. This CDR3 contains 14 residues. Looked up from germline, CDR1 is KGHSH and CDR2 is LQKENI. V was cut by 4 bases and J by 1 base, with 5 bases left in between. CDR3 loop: CASSRQSGANVLTF. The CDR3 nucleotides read TGTGCCAGCTCACGGCAGTCTGGGGCCAACGTCCTGACTTTC.

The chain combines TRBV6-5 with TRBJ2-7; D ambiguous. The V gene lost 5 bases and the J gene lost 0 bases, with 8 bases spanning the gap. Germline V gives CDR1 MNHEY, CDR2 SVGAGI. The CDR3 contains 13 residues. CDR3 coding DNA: TGTGCCAGCAGTCCAAGCCACTCCTACGAGCAGTACTTC. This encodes CASSPSHSYEQYF.

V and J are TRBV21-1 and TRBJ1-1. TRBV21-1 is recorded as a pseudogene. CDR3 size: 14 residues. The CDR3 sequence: CASTPRAGRTEAFF. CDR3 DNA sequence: TGTGCCAGCACCCCCCGAGCGGGGAGGACTGAAGCTTTCTTT.

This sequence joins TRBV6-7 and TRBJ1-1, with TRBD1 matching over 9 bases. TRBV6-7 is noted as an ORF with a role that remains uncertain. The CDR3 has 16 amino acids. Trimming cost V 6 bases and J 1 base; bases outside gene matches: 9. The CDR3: CASRSGQGRTNTEAFF. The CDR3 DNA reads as TGTGCCAGCAGATCGGGACAGGGACGGACGAACACTGAAGCTTTCTTT.

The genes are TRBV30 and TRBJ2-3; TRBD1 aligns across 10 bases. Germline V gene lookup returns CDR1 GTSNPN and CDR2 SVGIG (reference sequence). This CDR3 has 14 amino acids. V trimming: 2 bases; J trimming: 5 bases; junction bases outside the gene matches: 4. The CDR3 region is CAWSMDRGVDTQYF. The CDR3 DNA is TGTGCCTGGAGTATGGACAGGGGGGTAGATACGCAGTATTTT.

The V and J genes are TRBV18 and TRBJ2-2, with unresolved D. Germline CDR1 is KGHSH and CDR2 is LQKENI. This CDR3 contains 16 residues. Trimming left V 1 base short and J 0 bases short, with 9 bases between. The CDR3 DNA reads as TGTGCCAGCTCACCACTGCAGGCCCCGAACACCGGGGAGCTGTTTTTT. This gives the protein CASSPLQAPNTGELFF.

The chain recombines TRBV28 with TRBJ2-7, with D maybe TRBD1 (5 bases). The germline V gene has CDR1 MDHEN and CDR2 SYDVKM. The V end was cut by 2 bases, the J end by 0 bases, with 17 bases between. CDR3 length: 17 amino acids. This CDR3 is CASSLVGLRGDSYEQYF. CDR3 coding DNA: TGTGCCAGCAGTTTAGTAGGTCTTAGGGGCGACTCCTACGAGCAGTACTTC. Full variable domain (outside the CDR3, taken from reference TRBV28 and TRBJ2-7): DVKVTQSSRYLVKRTGEKVFLECVQDMDHENMFWYRQDPGLGLRLIYFSYDVKMKEKGDIPEGYSVSREKKERFSLILESASTNQTSMYLCASSLVGLRGDSYEQYFGPGTRLTVT.